The 30 T cell receptor beta chains presented below share a single source sample, sequenced in a study of response to subunit inactivated influenza vaccine. TCRdb re-called the RT-PCR reads through MiXCR, storing one row per CDR3 protein. This repertoire shows approximately 530,000 distinct CDR3 sequences, 10% to 15% found once; its top ten account for around 13%. Sequenced here: PBMCs from blood, sampled about 6 weeks after vaccination. The receptors shown here come from a man over 45 who received an inactivated influenza vaccine.

The chain recombines TRBV20-1 with TRBJ2-2; the D is unclear. V gave up 0 bases and J gave up 1 base, with 3 bases separating them. In germline, CDR1 is DFQATT, CDR2 SNEGSKA (reference sequence). The CDR3 extends over 13 amino acids. Here the CDR3 reads CSAREMNTGELFF. CDR3 nucleotide sequence: TGCAGTGCTAGAGAAATGAACACCGGGGAGCTGTTTTTT.

The CDR3 spells CASSLGASVYYEQYF. The CDR3, as DNA: TGTGCCAGCAGCTTAGGGGCTAGCGTATACTACGAGCAGTACTTC. The chain links TRBV7-9 to TRBJ2-7; TRBD2 is a possible D gene (6 bases). The germline CDR1 and CDR2 sequences are SEHNR and FQNEAQ (reference sequence). The CDR3 runs to 15 residues. The germline V and J ends were trimmed by 1 base and 3 bases, with 13 bases remaining between them.

This sequence joins TRBV18 and TRBJ2-7; D perhaps matches TRBD1 (5 bases). Trimming removed 5 bases at V and 2 bases at J, with 10 bases between. Germline lookup yields CDR1 KGHSH and CDR2 LQKENI. The CDR3 extends over 13 amino acids. CDR3 sequence reads: CASSGQRTYEQYF. As DNA, the CDR3 is TGTGCCAGCTCAGGACAACGCACCTACGAGCAGTACTTC.

In this sample, this clonotype turned up a few times. The gene calls are TRBV20-1 and TRBJ2-1; D gene ambiguous. The CDR3 length is 11 residues. Deletions cut 4 bases from V and 8 bases from J, with 9 bases between. The germline gives CDR1 DFQATT, CDR2 SNEGSKA (reference sequence). CDR3 amino acids: CSATQSHEQFF. The CDR3 DNA is TGCAGTGCTACCCAATCCCATGAGCAGTTCTTC.

This clonotype has just a few counts. V usage is TRBV20-1 and J usage is TRBJ2-1; 10 bases fit TRBD2. Per the germline V gene, CDR1 is DFQATT and CDR2 is SNEGSKA (reference sequence). This CDR3 has 17 amino acids. Trimming took 0 bases from V and 4 from J; bases not matched to a gene: 9. The CDR3 nucleotides read TGCAGTGCTAGAGAGAATAGAGCGGGGGGGCCGTACAATGAGCAGTTCTTC. Translating it yields CSARENRAGGPYNEQFF.

The V gene is TRBV25-1, the J gene TRBJ2-1; possible D gene TRBD2, 6 bases. The CDR3 is 17 residues long. Germline V gene data show CDR1 as MGHDK and CDR2 as SYGVNS. With 4 bases removed from V and 5 bases from J, the gap between germline ends came to 21 bases. The CDR3 protein is CASSAYLGSSDHNEQFF. In DNA, the CDR3 is TGTGCCAGCAGTGCCTACTTGGGGTCTAGCGACCACAATGAGCAGTTCTTC.

In DNA form, the CDR3 reads TGTGCCAGCAAAACAGCGAGGGGGGACACCGGGGAGCTGTTTTTT. Translation: CASKTARGDTGELFF. The chain couples TRBV6-1 to TRBJ2-2, with D perhaps TRBD1 or TRBD2 (6 bases each). V gave up 7 bases and J gave up 3 bases, with 15 bases separating them. Germline assignment: CDR1 MNHNS and CDR2 SASEGT. The CDR3 has 15 amino acids.

This clonotype was seen more than once but under ten times. The gene calls are TRBV6-1 and TRBJ2-4; 9 nucleotides agree with TRBD1. The J segment lost 7 bases and the V segment lost 4 bases, leaving 11 bases of the junction unmatched. Looked up from germline, CDR1 is MNHNS and CDR2 is SASEGT. The CDR3 loop spans 16 amino acids. CDR3 in amino acids: CASSAHAGTGRNIQYF. CDR3 bases: TGTGCCAGCAGTGCGCACGCGGGGACAGGGAGGAACATTCAGTACTTC.

This clonotype was found a few times. The chain employs TRBV3-1 and TRBJ2-7; D is perhaps TRBD2 (5 bases). V lost 0 bases, J lost 3 bases, and 12 bases lay in between. The CDR3 is 15 residues long. Per germline, CDR1 LGHDT and CDR2 YNNKEL (reference sequence). CDR3 protein: CASSQDSRGGYEQYF. As DNA, the CDR3 is TGTGCCAGCAGCCAAGATTCCCGGGGTGGCTACGAGCAGTACTTC.

This clonotype was detected only a few times. This chain connects TRBV20-1 to TRBJ1-6; weak D call: TRBD1 (6 bases). Germline CDR1 reads DFQATT; CDR2 reads SNEGSKA (reference sequence). V lost 3 bases and J 8 bases, leaving 20 bases between the germline ends. The CDR3 is made up of 16 amino acids. CDR3 loop: CSASSAGWGAYSPLHF. CDR3 bases: TGCAGTGCTAGTTCCGCCGGGTGGGGGGCGTATTCACCCCTCCACTTT.

This clonotype was picked up many times. The rearrangement uses TRBV12-3 or TRBV12-4 and TRBJ1-2, with D possibly TRBD1 on 6 matching bases. The length of the CDR3 is 14 residues. The germline V and J ends were trimmed by 1 base and 4 bases, with 10 bases remaining between them. CDR3 region: CASSLGGGGYGYTF. The CDR3 nucleotides read TGTGCCAGCAGTTTAGGGGGAGGGGGCTATGGCTACACCTTC.

This clonotype has more than one count but fewer than ten. The J gene is TRBJ1-2, the V gene TRBV5-5; D gene unclear. Germline V gene sequence: CDR1 SGHKS, CDR2 YYEKEE (reference sequence). This CDR3 contains 13 residues. The V end lost 1 base, the J end lost 2 bases, and 6 bases lay between the germline ends. The CDR3, as DNA: TGTGCCAGCAGCTTGCTTATAAACTATGGCTACACCTTC. It is translated as CASSLLINYGYTF.

V gene TRBV12-3 or TRBV12-4 combines with J gene TRBJ1-4; D gene uncertain. V was clipped by 3 bases and J by 6 bases, with 11 bases between them. This CDR3 spans 14 amino acids. The CDR3 region has the DNA TGTGCCAGCAGTTTGTTCGGGGTAGATGAAAAACTGTTTTTT. Translating it yields CASSLFGVDEKLFF.

This clonotype has ten or more counts. The chain carries TRBV7-8 and TRBJ2-7, with no clear D. Germline lookup yields CDR1 SGHVS and CDR2 FQNEAQ. The CDR3 runs 14 residues. Between the trimmed V and J ends, which lost 7 bases and 4 bases, there was a span of 17 bases. The CDR3 loop reads CASTQGSTRYEQYF. The CDR3 nucleotides read TGTGCCAGCACTCAAGGTAGCACGCGGTACGAGCAGTACTTC. Full variable domain (remainder filled in from reference TRBV7-8 and TRBJ2-7): GAGVSQSPRYKVAKRGQDVALRCDPISGHVSLFWYQQALGQGPEFLTYFQNEAQLDKSGLPSDRFFAERPEGSVSTLKIQRTQQEDSAVYLCASTQGSTRYEQYFGPGTRLTVT.

On this clonotype itself: The germline gene is not matched at one end of the junction; a read error may be the cause. This rearrangement joins TRBV20-1 to TRBJ1-5, with unresolved D. Per the germline V gene, CDR1 is DFQATT and CDR2 is SNEGSKA (reference sequence). The CDR3 runs to 16 residues. CDR3 amino acids: CSARPLSVDSNQPQHF. CDR3 nucleotide sequence: TGCAGTGCTAGACCCCTCTCGGTCGATAGCAATCAGCCCCAGCATTTC.

This clonotype was counted ten times or more. The V and J genes are TRBV7-2 and TRBJ1-3; unclear D gene. The germline gives CDR1 SGHTA, CDR2 FQGNSA. This CDR3 is 16 amino acids long. Between the trimmed V and J ends, which lost 1 base and 3 bases, there was a span of 13 bases. As DNA, the CDR3 is TGTGCCAGCAGCTTAGTTTTTCGGGGTCGTGGAAACACCATATATTTT. This encodes CASSLVFRGRGNTIYF.

This clonotype was picked up many times. V and J are TRBV20-1 and TRBJ1-3, with 7 bases identical to TRBD1. V lost 3 bases to trimming and J lost 4 bases; unmatched junction nucleotides: 6. This CDR3 region has 14 residues. Per germline, CDR1 DFQATT and CDR2 SNEGSKA (reference sequence). CDR3 sequence: CSASRATGGNTIYF. In DNA, the CDR3 is TGCAGTGCTAGCCGAGCGACAGGGGGAAACACCATATATTTT.

J is TRBJ2-2 and V is TRBV5-1; 15 bases align to TRBD2. The CDR3 covers 20 residues. Germline loops: CDR1 SGHRS, CDR2 YFSETQ. V lost 4 bases and J lost 2; bases outside the gene matches: 12. The CDR3 coding sequence is TGCGCCAGCAGCGGAGCCGGGACTAGCGGGAGGAGTTTAAACACCGGGGAGCTGTTTTTT. Its translation is CASSGAGTSGRSLNTGELFF. Drawing the rest from reference TRBV5-1 and TRBJ2-2, the complete variable domain is KAGVTQTPRYLIKTRGQQVTLSCSPISGHRSVSWYQQTPGQGLQFLFEYFSETQRNKGNFPGRFSGRQFSNSRSEMNVSTLELGDSALYLCASSGAGTSGRSLNTGELFFGEGSRLTVL.

The gene calls are TRBV7-2 and TRBJ2-3, with D tentatively TRBD2 (6 bases). Germline loops: CDR1 SGHTA, CDR2 FQGNSA. There are 17 residues in the CDR3. The germline V and J ends were trimmed by 3 bases and 1 base, with 17 bases remaining between them. CDR3 residues: CASSFIPGVQGTDTQYF. CDR3 bases: TGTGCCAGCAGCTTTATACCGGGAGTCCAGGGCACAGATACGCAGTATTTT.

A few counts support this clonotype. The chain has TRBV20-1 and TRBJ2-7, with TRBD2 matching 8 bases. Germline loops: CDR1 DFQATT, CDR2 SNEGSKA (reference sequence). With V trimmed by 0 bases and J by 5 bases, 9 bases remained unmatched. This CDR3 region has 15 residues. CDR3 sequence: CSARDQRTSRHEQYF. The CDR3 nucleotides are TGCAGTGCTAGAGATCAGAGGACTAGCAGGCACGAGCAGTACTTC.

The V gene is TRBV12-3 or TRBV12-4, the J gene TRBJ1-6; D is unresolved. The CDR3 spans 14 residues. Deletions cut 0 bases from V and 8 bases from J, with 8 bases between. CDR3: CASSLAAEDSPLHF. CDR3 DNA: TGTGCCAGCAGTTTAGCGGCCGAGGATTCACCCCTCCACTTT.

This sequence joins TRBV4-1 and TRBJ2-7, with TRBD2 identical over 10 bases. This CDR3 spans 22 amino acids. CDR1 is MGHRA, CDR2 YSYEKL, per germline. V was clipped by 1 base and J by 3 bases; unmatched bases: 24. The CDR3 bases are TGCGCCAGCAGCCAAGCGTTTAGGGGCAGGAGGAATAATACTAGCGGGAACTACGAGCAGTACTTC. It yields the protein CASSQAFRGRRNNTSGNYEQYF.

The sample holds many counts of this clonotype. The V gene is TRBV20-1, the J gene TRBJ2-5; 10 bases line up with TRBD1. This CDR3 has 16 residues. From germline, CDR1 is DFQATT and CDR2 SNEGSKA (reference sequence). Trimming took 6 bases from V and 2 from J; bases not matched to a gene: 12. CDR3 in amino acids: CSASGDRGRGQETQYF. Here the CDR3 DNA reads TGCAGTGCCAGCGGGGACAGGGGACGTGGGCAAGAGACCCAGTACTTC.

This sequence joins TRBV4-3 and TRBJ2-7; D could derive from TRBD1 or TRBD2 (5 bases each). Germline V gene lookup returns CDR1 LGHNA and CDR2 YSLEER. Trimming stripped 3 bases from V and 2 bases from J, with 20 bases between. This CDR3 spans 17 amino acids. Here the CDR3 reads CASSQGFGADTAYEQYF. The DNA of the CDR3 is TGCGCCAGCAGCCAGGGCTTCGGGGCAGATACCGCCTACGAGCAGTACTTC.

This rearrangement joins TRBV4-1 to TRBJ1-1; 7 nucleotides line up with TRBD1. The CDR3 covers 15 residues. CDR1 and CDR2 (germline): MGHRA, YSYEKL. Germline trimming cut 2 bases from V and 0 bases from J; bases unmatched to any gene: 3. DNA for the CDR3: TGCGCCAGCAGCCAATGGGACAGAATGAACACTGAAGCTTTCTTT. It yields the protein CASSQWDRMNTEAFF.

This clonotype came up many times. The rearrangement uses TRBV24-1 and TRBJ2-1; 12 bases are a match to TRBD1. The CDR3 extends over 17 amino acids. The ends lost 9 bases at V and 6 bases at J; junction bases unmatched: 14. CDR1 KGHDR and CDR2 SFDVKD come from the germline V gene. The CDR3 loop reads CATEGTGGSFVVNEQFF. For the CDR3, the DNA is TGTGCCACCGAAGGGACAGGGGGCTCATTTGTAGTCAATGAGCAGTTCTTC.

This clonotype was observed a few times. The genes are TRBV12-3 or TRBV12-4 and TRBJ2-7; D not certain. The CDR3 spans 12 residues. Trimming removed 2 bases from V and 5 bases from J, with 7 bases in between. The CDR3 loop reads CASSLQSDEQYF. The CDR3 DNA sequence: TGTGCCAGCAGTTTACAGTCGGACGAGCAGTACTTC.

This clonotype appeared many times. This chain uses TRBV29-1 with TRBJ2-7; 7 nucleotides match TRBD2. From germline, CDR1 is SQVTM and CDR2 ANQGSEA. The CDR3 extends over 15 amino acids. V shed 5 bases, J shed 5 bases, and the junction held 15 bases outside the gene matches. The CDR3 loop is CSVTSEGGPYNEQYF. The CDR3, as DNA: TGCAGCGTTACTAGTGAGGGAGGGCCTTACAACGAGCAGTACTTC.

This clonotype has at least ten counts. The V gene is TRBV29-1, the J gene TRBJ2-2, with TRBD2 as a possible D gene (6 bases). CDR1 and CDR2 (germline): SQVTM, ANQGSEA. The V end lost 3 bases, the J end lost 1 base, and 12 bases lay between the germline ends. The CDR3 contains 15 residues. CDR3 DNA sequence: TGCAGCGTTGATCGGGGTAGCGGGAACACCGGGGAGCTGTTTTTT. Translating gives CSVDRGSGNTGELFF.

This sequence joins TRBV6-5 and TRBJ2-1; 7 bases fit TRBD1. Germline assignment: CDR1 MNHEY and CDR2 SVGAGI. This CDR3 spans 17 amino acids. The ends lost 2 bases at V and 8 bases at J; junction bases unmatched: 15. The CDR3 loop reads CASSYGGSLDRSDEQFF. CDR3 nucleotide sequence: TGTGCCAGCAGTTACGGGGGTAGCCTGGACAGGTCGGATGAGCAGTTCTTC.